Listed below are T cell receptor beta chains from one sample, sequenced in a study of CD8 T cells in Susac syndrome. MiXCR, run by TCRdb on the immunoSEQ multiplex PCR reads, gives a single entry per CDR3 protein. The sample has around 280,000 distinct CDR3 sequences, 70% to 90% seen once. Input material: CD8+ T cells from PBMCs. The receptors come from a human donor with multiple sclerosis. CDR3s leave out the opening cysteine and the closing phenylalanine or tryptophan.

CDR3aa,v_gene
ASSELSPSTGNTIY,TRBV2
ASSYSAGVGTEAF,TRBV6-6
ASSLSRGNTQY,TRBV7-3
ASSHGTSGTNEQF,TRBV27
ASTGTGELF,TRBV2
ASTARPHRAGGSYEQY,TRBV27
AWSSGTAVYEQY,TRBV30
ASSLTNEKLF,TRBV7-9
ASRSGTGRSTEQY,TRBV6-2/TRBV6-3
ASSLRGGVRPYEQY,TRBV13
ASSLGDAGREGNQPQH,TRBV5-5
ASSLFPPTDYGYT,TRBV27
ASSRPGQGLVELF,TRBV4-1
ASSPGHKYQETQY,TRBV7-9
SVETRTGVTYEQY,TRBV29-1
ASSSRGEAF,TRBV7-9
ATSSGTGLLYEQY,TRBV15
ASTEGGRSSPLH,TRBV27
ASSPSSGRAPEQF,TRBV27
ASAARDRGEETQY,TRBV12-3/TRBV12-4
ATSRDWGVKDEQY,TRBV15
ASTATEGLRRETQY,TRBV28
SAIQGGEQY,TRBV20-1
ASGYGGGTDTQY,TRBV6-5
ASSIALADNEQF,TRBV19
ASSLRGDYGYT,TRBV27
ASERGLGTDTQY,TRBV6-5
ASSRAHSEKLF,TRBV27
ASSPDTGLAGGETQY,TRBV27
ASSMTAGPYEQY,TRBV19
ASSQSGGTGHPNTEAF,TRBV23-1
AWSPNRAGQY,TRBV30
ASSIDRETYEQY,TRBV19
ASSLVTGSYNEQF,TRBV12-3/TRBV12-4
ASSPMDRPLETQY,TRBV7-9
ASSQETLSTVNEQF,TRBV4-1
ASSPHRLATATDTQY,TRBV7-9